Below, 18 T cell receptor beta chains from the same sample are listed, as sequenced in a study of tumor-infiltrating lymphocytes in primary liver carcinoma. cDNA specific to TCR beta was made from 500 ng of total RNA, with a constant-region primer employed for priming. For TCR beta, libraries were produced by three nested multiplex PCR rounds using slightly modified ARM-PCR. TRBV1-TRBV30 forward primers and a C-beta reverse primer were used in the first two PCR rounds, which each ran for approximately 10 cycles. MiXCR, run by TCRdb on the multiplex PCR reads, gives a single entry per CDR3 protein. The sample contains 310,000 or so distinct CDR3 sequences, 58% of which appear only once. Unsorted whole blood supplied the blood RNA, and germline DNA was isolated too. Material: peripheral blood. The receptor source for this set is a woman aged 30 to 39 with primary liver carcinoma and hepatitis B virus infection.

The gene calls are TRBV29-1 and TRBJ1-2; D is perhaps TRBD1 (5 bases). V lost 6 bases and J lost 6, with 20 bases in between. The length of the CDR3 is 14 residues. Germline V gives CDR1 SQVTM, CDR2 ANQGSEA. The CDR3 bases are TGCAGCGTGGGGGTGCGAGCAACATCCCATGGCTACACCTTC. Its protein product is CSVGVRATSHGYTF.

In its sample, this clonotype was seen many times. This chain links TRBV5-6 with TRBJ1-5, with D perhaps TRBD1 (5 bases). Trimming shortened V by 2 bases and J by 4 bases, and 10 bases separated the two germline ends. The CDR3 covers 14 residues. Germline CDR1 reads SGHDT; CDR2 reads YYEEEE. CDR3 loop: CASSFQGRNQPQHF. The CDR3 DNA sequence: TGTGCCAGCAGCTTCCAGGGTCGGAATCAGCCCCAGCATTTT.

The genes are TRBV14 and TRBJ1-5; D not resolved. Germline V CDR1 and CDR2: SGHDN, FVKESK. This CDR3 is built from 14 residues. V dropped 6 bases and J dropped 4 bases, with 13 bases sitting between them. In DNA form, the CDR3 reads TGTGCCAGCAGACGAGGTGGCAAGAATCAGCCCCAGCATTTT. Protein product: CASRRGGKNQPQHF. The full variable domain, completed using reference TRBV14 and TRBJ1-5, is EAGVTQFPSHSVIEKGQTVTLRCDPISGHDNLYWYRRVMGKEIKFLLHFVKESKQDESGMPNNRFLAERTGGTYSTLKVQPAELEDSGVYFCASRRGGKNQPQHFGDGTRLSIL.

As regards this clonotype: One end of the junction does not line up with germline, which may come from a read error. The chain recombines TRBV11-1 with TRBJ1-2, with TRBD1 identical over 10 bases. CDR1 is SGHAT and CDR2 is FQDESV in the germline V gene (reference sequence). The CDR3 totals 17 residues. The CDR3 sequence: CTSSDPRQGARVAGYTF. DNA for the CDR3: TGTACCAGCAGCGACCCTAGACAGGGGGCGCGAGTGGCTGGCTACACCTTC.

Of note for this clonotype: One junction end does not reproduce the germline sequence, and a read error may be involved. The V and J genes are TRBV5-8 and TRBJ2-5, with no clear D. The CDR3 length is 20 residues. Germline-derived CDR1 and CDR2 are SGHTS and YDEGEE. Written as DNA, the CDR3 is TGTGTCAGCACCAACCCCGAGCCCAGCGTTACTTCTTTAAACCAAGAGACCCAGTACTTC. This gives the protein CVSTNPEPSVTSLNQETQYF.

A word on this clonotype: At one end, the junction sequence differs from germline, possibly due to a read error. V gene TRBV4-2 combines with J gene TRBJ2-7; TRBD1 matches at 7 bases. Per germline, CDR1 LGHNA and CDR2 YNFKEQ. This CDR3 is built from 16 residues. CDR3 sequence (DNA): TGTGCCAGCTGCCAAGGTGGTACGCAGGGGGAATACGAGCAGTACTTC. Translating it yields CASCQGGTQGEYEQYF.

Comment on this clonotype: A read error may be the cause here, since a much bigger clone is one base away. The chain links TRBV4-2 to TRBJ2-4; tentatively, D is TRBD1 (6 bases). The CDR3 covers 18 residues. The V gene's germline CDR1 is LGHNA and CDR2 YNFKEQ. The CDR3: CANSPEVQGIGSKNIQYF. Written as DNA, the CDR3 is TGTGCCAACAGCCCAGAGGTACAGGGAATTGGTTCCAAAAACATTCAGTACTTC.

This clonotype occurred a few times. This chain connects TRBV12-3 or TRBV12-4 to TRBJ2-7; D not resolved. V was shortened by 7 bases and J by 1 base, with 11 bases between the two germline ends. The CDR3 has 13 residues. This CDR3 reads CASTLWGSYEQYF. CDR3 nucleotides: TGTGCCAGCACCTTATGGGGATCCTACGAGCAGTACTTC.

Comment on this clonotype: This may be a read error, as it is one base from a much larger clone. J is TRBJ2-2 and V is TRBV11-2; the D gene is possibly TRBD1 (5 bases). Germline assignment: CDR1 SGHAT and CDR2 FQNNGV. This CDR3 comprises 14 residues. Trimming removed 6 bases from V and 7 bases from J, with 15 bases in between. The CDR3 sequence is CASSRIGVVGELFF. Written as DNA, the CDR3 is TGTGCCAGCAGTCGGATAGGGGTAGTCGGGGAGCTGTTTTTT.

This clonotype has only one observation. A much more abundant neighbour one base away suggests this may be a read error. The chain couples TRBV4-1 to TRBJ2-7; 11 nucleotides agree with TRBD2. The CDR3 has 15 amino acids. Trimming at V came to 7 bases and at J to 3 bases, leaving 8 bases not matched to a gene. Germline lookup yields CDR1 MGHRA and CDR2 YSYEKL. The CDR3 protein is CASNLGTSGDYEQYF. The CDR3 bases are TGCGCCAGCAACCTCGGGACTAGCGGTGACTACGAGCAGTACTTC.

The chain combines TRBV24-1 with TRBJ2-3; the match to TRBD1 covers 10 bases. V trimming: 5 bases; J trimming: 6 bases; junction bases outside the gene matches: 13. CDR3 length: 17 amino acids. Germline V gene sequence: CDR1 KGHDR, CDR2 SFDVKD. The CDR3 loop reads CATSGAAGTGEVDTQYF. DNA of the CDR3: TGTGCCACCAGTGGCGCCGCCGGGACAGGGGAGGTGGATACGCAGTATTTT.

On this clonotype: The conserved phenylalanine or tryptophan normally closing the CDR3 is absent here, so this likely arose from a read error. It is unclear where the CDR3 begins or ends on the DNA, so no DNA is shown, and the CDR3 is as TCRdb lists it. The chain joins TRBV11-2 to TRBJ1-1; the D call in the table, TRBD1, was not verified against the DNA. From germline, CDR1 is SGHAT and CDR2 FQNNGV. The CDR3 length is 15 residues, termini included. CDR3 sequence reads: CASSPYPTGEAEAFL.

This clonotype was detected only a few times. This may be a read error, as it is one base from a much larger clone. The J gene is TRBJ1-2, the V gene TRBV10-3; TRBD1 is a possible D gene (5 bases). The CDR3 has 14 residues. Germline CDR1 ENHRY, CDR2 SYGVKD. Here the CDR3 DNA reads TGTGCCATCAGTCGGGGGGGTAGCGACTATGACTACACCTTC. Translation: CAISRGGSDYDYTF.

This clonotype was picked up many times. The V call is TRBV11-2, the J call TRBJ2-7, with 9 bases lining up with TRBD2. The V gene's germline CDR1 is SGHAT and CDR2 FQNNGV. This CDR3 has 15 residues. The V gene end was trimmed by 0 bases and the J gene end by 6 bases; junction bases not matched to a gene: 6. CDR3 in amino acids: CASSLEIAGASEQYF. CDR3 nucleotides: TGTGCCAGCAGCTTAGAAATAGCGGGAGCTTCCGAGCAGTACTTC.

Remarks on this clonotype: Compared with germline, one end of the junction differs, possibly owing to a read error. The V and J genes are TRBV6-2 or TRBV6-3 and TRBJ2-1; 7 bases fit TRBD2. Germline CDR1 reads MNHEY; CDR2 reads SVGEGT. The length of the CDR3 is 15 residues. CDR3 sequence (DNA): TGTGCCAGCAGTTACCGGCTAGCGGAATACAAAGAGCAGTTCTTC. Translated, it gives CASSYRLAEYKEQFF.

Comment on this clonotype: The germline gene is not matched at one end of the junction; a read error may be the cause. The V call is TRBV6-1, the J call TRBJ2-2; 8 nucleotides match TRBD2. Germline CDR1 is MNHNS and CDR2 is SASEGT. This CDR3 has 16 amino acids. CDR3 in amino acids: CASSASSGAVTGELSF. In nucleotides, the CDR3 is TGTGCCAGCAGTGCCAGTAGCGGGGCGGTAACCGGGGAGCTGTCTTTT.

This clonotype was observed many times. The V and J genes are TRBV4-1 and TRBJ2-7; 9 bases match TRBD1. Trimming at V came to 4 bases and at J to 1 base, leaving 8 bases not matched to a gene. The CDR3 spans 16 residues. CDR1 is MGHRA and CDR2 is YSYEKL in the germline V gene. CDR3 region: CASSLEQGALSYEQYF. The CDR3 DNA sequence: TGCGCCAGCAGCCTGGAACAGGGGGCCCTTTCCTACGAGCAGTACTTC.

With regard to this clonotype: The junction and the germline gene differ at one end; a read error may be behind it. The chain couples TRBV6-1 to TRBJ2-1; the match to TRBD2 covers 8 bases. Germline V gene sequence: CDR1 MNHNS, CDR2 SASEGT. The CDR3 spans 24 residues. The CDR3 DNA follows: TGTGCCAGCAGTGGCCCAGGGGCGGGAGGTCCGCCTCGATTCTTACCCCACACCTACAATGGGCAGTTCTTC. Its translation is CASSGPGAGGPPRFLPHTYNGQFF.